Following are 5 T cell receptor beta chains from one sample sequenced in a study of T cell responses to AZD1222 COVID-19 vaccine. Libraries were prepared by immunoSEQ multiplex PCR; TCRdb keeps only in-frame clonotypes and omits some of them. The data hold hundreds of thousands of clones, with under 95% observed a single time. The material was peripheral blood, obtained on day 0 of MenACWY control vaccination. The receptors originated from an adult in good health.

V is TRBV5-1 and J is TRBJ1-1; D is undetermined. CDR3 length: 17 residues. CDR1 SGHRS and CDR2 YFSETQ come from the germline V gene. Trimming removed 0 bases at V and 1 base at J, with 16 bases between. The CDR3 here is CASSLAGGAVRNTEAFF. DNA of the CDR3: TGCGCCAGCAGCTTGGCCGGTGGTGCCGTCCGGAACACTGAAGCTTTCTTT.

The chain uses TRBV7-9 and TRBJ1-2, with D perhaps TRBD1 (5 bases). Trimming stripped 1 base from V and 2 bases from J, with 11 bases between. This CDR3 spans 15 amino acids. Germline V gives CDR1 SEHNR, CDR2 FQNEAQ (reference sequence). This CDR3 is CASSLVGRPNYGYTF. The CDR3 region has the DNA TGTGCCAGCAGCTTAGTGGGGCGACCGAACTATGGCTACACCTTC.

This clone was recorded only once. This rearrangement joins TRBV3-1 (or the pseudogene TRBV3-2) to TRBJ2-5; 9 bases align to TRBD1. The CDR3 contains 16 residues. J was trimmed by 5 bases and V by 3 bases; bases with no gene match: 10. Per germline, CDR1 LGHDT and CDR2 YNNKEL (reference sequence). The CDR3 sequence is CASSQAPQGAGETQYF. CDR3 bases: TGTGCCAGCAGCCAGGCCCCACAGGGGGCAGGGGAGACCCAGTACTTC.

The J gene is TRBJ1-1, the V gene TRBV5-1, with TRBD1 matching 7 bases. This CDR3 comprises 14 residues. Germline CDR1 is SGHRS and CDR2 is YFSETQ. V gave up 0 bases and J gave up 4 bases; unmatched junction bases: 3. In DNA, the CDR3 is TGCGCCAGCAGCTTGGGACAGGGAGTCACTGAAGCTTTCTTT. Translating it yields CASSLGQGVTEAFF.

This chain joins TRBV5-8 and TRBJ2-6; 8 bases align to TRBD1. J was trimmed by 4 bases and V by 2 bases; bases with no gene match: 5. The CDR3 spans 16 residues. In germline, CDR1 is SGHTS, CDR2 YDEGEE. CDR3 coding DNA: TGTGCCAGCAGCTTCCAGACAGGGGTAGGGGCCAACGTCCTGACTTTC. Translating gives CASSFQTGVGANVLTF. Combining the CDR3 with reference TRBV5-8 and TRBJ2-6 gives the whole variable domain EAGVTQSPTHLIKTRGQQATLRCSPISGHTSVYWYQQALGLGLQFLLWYDEGEERNRGNFPPRFSGRQFPNYSSELNVNALELEDSALYLCASSFQTGVGANVLTFGAGSRLTVL.